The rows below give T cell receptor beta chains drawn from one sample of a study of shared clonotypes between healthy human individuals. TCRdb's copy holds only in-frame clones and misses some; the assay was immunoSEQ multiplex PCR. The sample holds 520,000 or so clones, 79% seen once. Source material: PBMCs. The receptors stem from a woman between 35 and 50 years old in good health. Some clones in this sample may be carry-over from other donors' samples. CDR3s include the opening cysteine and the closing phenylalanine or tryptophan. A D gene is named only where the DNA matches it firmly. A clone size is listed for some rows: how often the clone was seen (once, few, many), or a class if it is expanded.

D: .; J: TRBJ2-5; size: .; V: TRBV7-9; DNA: TGTGCCAGCAGCTTAGCTTCCCGAGAGCAGTACTTC; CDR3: CASSLASREQYF
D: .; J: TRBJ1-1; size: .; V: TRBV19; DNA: TGTGCCAGTAGTAATGAGATGAACACTGAAGCTTTCTTT; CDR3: CASSNEMNTEAFF
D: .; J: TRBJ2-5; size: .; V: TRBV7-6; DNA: TGTGCCAGCAGCGTTAGCGGAAGGTGGCAAGAGACCCAGTACTTC; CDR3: CASSVSGRWQETQYF
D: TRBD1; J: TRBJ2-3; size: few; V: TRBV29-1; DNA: TGCAGCGTTGAAGGGACAGGAGGCACAGATACGCAGTATTTT; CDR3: CSVEGTGGTDTQYF
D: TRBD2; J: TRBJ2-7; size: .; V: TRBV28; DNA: TGTGCCAGCAGTTCCCTTAGCGGGATAGCCTACGAGCAGTACTTC; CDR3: CASSSLSGIAYEQYF
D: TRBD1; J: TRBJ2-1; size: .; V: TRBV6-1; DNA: TGTGCCAGCAGGGACAGGGGTCCCTACAATGAGCAGTTCTTC; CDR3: CASRDRGPYNEQFF
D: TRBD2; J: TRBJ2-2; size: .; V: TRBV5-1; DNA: TGCGCCAGCAGCAGGGGACTAGCGGGCGCGAACACCGGGGAGCTGTTTTTT; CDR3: CASSRGLAGANTGELFF
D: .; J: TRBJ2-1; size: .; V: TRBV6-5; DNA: TGTGCCAGCAGTTACTCGTCGGGAATACTCTACAATGAGCAGTTCTTC; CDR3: CASSYSSGILYNEQFF
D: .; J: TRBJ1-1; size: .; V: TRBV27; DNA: TGTGCCAGCAGTTGGGATGGGGGGCTGCGGGCTTTCTTT; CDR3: CASSWDGGLRAFF
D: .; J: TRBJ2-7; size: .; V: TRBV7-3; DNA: TGCGCCAGCAGAAGGGACCTCAATTCCGAGCAGTACTTC; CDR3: CASRRDLNSEQYF
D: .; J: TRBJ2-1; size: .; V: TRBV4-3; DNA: TGCGCCAGCAGCCAAGATCGTCTAGTGACCAATGAGCAGTTCTTC; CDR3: CASSQDRLVTNEQFF
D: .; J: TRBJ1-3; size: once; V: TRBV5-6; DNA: TGTGCCAGCAGTCCTGCGGGGGGGCTCGAAAACACCATATATTTT; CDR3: CASSPAGGLENTIYF
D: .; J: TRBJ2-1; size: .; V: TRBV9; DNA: TGTGCCAGCAGCTTGGGGTTCGTTGGGCGCGATGAGCAGTTCTTC; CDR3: CASSLGFVGRDEQFF
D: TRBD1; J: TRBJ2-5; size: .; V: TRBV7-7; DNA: TGTGCCAGCAGCTCCCACGACAGGGGTTTCCTGGAGACCCAGTACTTC; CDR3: CASSSHDRGFLETQYF
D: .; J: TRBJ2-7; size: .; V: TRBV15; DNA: TGTGCCACCAGCAAGGGACACGGCTACGAGCAGTACTTC; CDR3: CATSKGHGYEQYF
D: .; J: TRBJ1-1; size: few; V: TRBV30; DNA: TGTGCCTGGACGAAAGCTATGAACACTGAAGCTTTCTTT; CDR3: CAWTKAMNTEAFF
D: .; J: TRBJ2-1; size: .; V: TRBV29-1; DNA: TGCAGCGTTGAACCTGGGGTGGGCCCTGACTACAATGAGCAGTTCTTC; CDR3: CSVEPGVGPDYNEQFF
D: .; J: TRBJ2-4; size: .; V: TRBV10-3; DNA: TGTGCCATCAGTGAGAAGAGGGGGGACATTCAGTACTTC; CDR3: CAISEKRGDIQYF
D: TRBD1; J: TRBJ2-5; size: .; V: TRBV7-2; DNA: TGTGCCAGCACCCGGGGACAGGGGGCGCGGGAAGAGACCCAGTACTTC; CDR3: CASTRGQGAREETQYF
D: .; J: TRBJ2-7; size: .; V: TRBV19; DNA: TGTGCCAGTAGTATAGGGAGGGGCGAGCAGTACTTC; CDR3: CASSIGRGEQYF
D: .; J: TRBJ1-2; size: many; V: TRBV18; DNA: TGTGCCAGCTCACCCGAGGGAGGGGATTCTGGCTACACCTTC; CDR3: CASSPEGGDSGYTF
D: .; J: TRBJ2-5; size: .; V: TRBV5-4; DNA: TGTGCCAGCAGCTTGGCGCCTCAGAAAGAGACCCAGTACTTC; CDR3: CASSLAPQKETQYF
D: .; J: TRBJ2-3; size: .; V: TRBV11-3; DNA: TGTGCCAGCAGCTTAGACGACCGACTAGATACGCAGTATTTT; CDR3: CASSLDDRLDTQYF
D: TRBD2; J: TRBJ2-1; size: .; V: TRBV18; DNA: TGTGCCAGCTCACACGGGACTAGCCGGGAGGGGAATGAGCAGTTCTTC; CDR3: CASSHGTSREGNEQFF
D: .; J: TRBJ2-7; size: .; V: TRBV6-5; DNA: TGTGCCAGCAGTTACGACGACAGGAGCTCCTACGAGCAGTACTTC; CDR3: CASSYDDRSSYEQYF
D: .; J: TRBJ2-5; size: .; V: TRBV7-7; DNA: TGTGCTAGCAGCTTAGAGTTCGCGGAGACCCAGTACTTC; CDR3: CASSLEFAETQYF
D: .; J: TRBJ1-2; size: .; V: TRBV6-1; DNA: TGTGCCAGCACCCCAATCGTGGGGAACTATGGCTACACCTTC; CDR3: CASTPIVGNYGYTF
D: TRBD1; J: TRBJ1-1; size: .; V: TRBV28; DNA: TGTGCCAGCACGGACAGGACTGAAGCTTTCTTT; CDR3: CASTDRTEAFF
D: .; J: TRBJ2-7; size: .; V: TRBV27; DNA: TGTGCCAGCAGTTTTCAGGAAACCTACGAGCAGTACTTC; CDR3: CASSFQETYEQYF
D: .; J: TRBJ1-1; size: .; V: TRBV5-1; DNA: TGCGCCAGTGGCGAGGGTACGAACACTGAAGCTTTCTTT; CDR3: CASGEGTNTEAFF
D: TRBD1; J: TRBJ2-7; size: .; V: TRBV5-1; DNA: TGCGCCAGCAGCCCGGGACAGGGGGCTTACGAGCAGTACTTC; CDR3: CASSPGQGAYEQYF
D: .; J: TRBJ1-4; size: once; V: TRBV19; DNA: TGTGCCAGTAGCCGAGAGTGGACTAATGAAAAACTGTTTTTT; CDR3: CASSREWTNEKLFF
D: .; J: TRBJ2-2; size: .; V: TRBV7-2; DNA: TGTGCCAGCAGCTCGGGACTCCCTTCCGGGGAGCTGTTTTTT; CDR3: CASSSGLPSGELFF
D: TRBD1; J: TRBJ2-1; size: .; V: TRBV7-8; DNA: TGTGCCAGCAGCTCGACAGGGGCGCGGGACAATGAGCAGTTCTTC; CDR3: CASSSTGARDNEQFF
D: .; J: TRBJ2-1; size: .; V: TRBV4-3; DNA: TGCGCCAGCAGCCGCCAACTAGTAAACAATGAGCAGTTCTTC; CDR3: CASSRQLVNNEQFF
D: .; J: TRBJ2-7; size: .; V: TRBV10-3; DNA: TGTGCCATCAGTGACTCAGGGGTCCACGAGCAGTACTTC; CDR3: CAISDSGVHEQYF
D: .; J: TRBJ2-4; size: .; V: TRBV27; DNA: TGTGCCAGCAGACCTTCCTCCGGGTTAACCATGGACATTCAGTACTTC; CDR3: CASRPSSGLTMDIQYF
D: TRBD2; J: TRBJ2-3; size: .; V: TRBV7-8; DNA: TGTGCCAGCCGTTCCGGGACTATTTTATCAGATACGCAGTATTTT; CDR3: CASRSGTILSDTQYF
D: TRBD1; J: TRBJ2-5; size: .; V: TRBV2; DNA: TGTGCCAGCAGGACAGGGTCTGGAGAGACCCAGTACTTC; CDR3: CASRTGSGETQYF
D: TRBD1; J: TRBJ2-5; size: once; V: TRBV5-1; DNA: TGCGCCAGCAGCAGGGGACAGGGAGAAGAGACCCAGTACTTC; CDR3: CASSRGQGEETQYF
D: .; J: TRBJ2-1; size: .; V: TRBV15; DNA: TGTGCCACCAGCAGAGCCCCCTCCTACAATGAGCAGTTCTTC; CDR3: CATSRAPSYNEQFF